This T cell receptor (beta chain) was obtained from a study of radiation and T cells in renal cell carcinoma. Time point indicated: blood 4 weeks post-SBRT, at nephrectomy. Treatment noted: 15 Gy SBRT to primary tumor, nephrectomy 4 weeks later. Nephrectomy followed 15 Gy stereotactic body radiation by 4 weeks. Serial blood draws occurred at baseline and 2 and 4 weeks post-SBRT. Sequencing used immunoSEQ multiplex PCR; TCRdb keeps in-frame clones, though not all of them. This table holds around 170,000 clones, 88% found once. The germline V gene has CDR1 SNHLY and CDR2 FYNNEI. This CDR3 has 13 residues. Trimming removed 4 bases at V and 2 bases at J, with 8 bases between.

The sample here was blood, taken from a patient whose treatment included radiotherapy and nephrectomy. The chain combines TRBV2 with TRBJ1-2; D gene unclear. This TCR came from a woman aged 45-65 years with renal cell carcinoma. In nucleotides, the CDR3 is TGTGCCAGCAGTGGGGCAGAGAACTATGGCTACACCTTC. Residues: CASSGAENYGYTF.